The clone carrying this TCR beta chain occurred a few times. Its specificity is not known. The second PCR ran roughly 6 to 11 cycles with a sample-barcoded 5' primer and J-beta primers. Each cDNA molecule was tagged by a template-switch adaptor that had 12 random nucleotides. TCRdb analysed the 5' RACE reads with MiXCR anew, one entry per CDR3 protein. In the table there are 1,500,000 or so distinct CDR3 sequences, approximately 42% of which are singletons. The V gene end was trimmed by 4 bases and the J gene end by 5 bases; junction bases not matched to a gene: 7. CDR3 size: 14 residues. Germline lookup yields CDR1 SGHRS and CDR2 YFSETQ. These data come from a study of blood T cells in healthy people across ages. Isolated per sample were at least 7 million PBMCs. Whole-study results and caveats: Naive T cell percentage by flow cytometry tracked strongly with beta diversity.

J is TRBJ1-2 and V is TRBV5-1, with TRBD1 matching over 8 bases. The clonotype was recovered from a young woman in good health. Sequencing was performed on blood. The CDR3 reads CASSVQGAEYGYTF. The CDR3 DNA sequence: TGCGCCAGCAGCGTCCAGGGGGCCGAATATGGCTACACCTTC. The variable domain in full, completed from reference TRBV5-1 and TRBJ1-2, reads KAGVTQTPRYLIKTRGQQVTLSCSPISGHRSVSWYQQTPGQGLQFLFEYFSETQRNKGNFPGRFSGRQFSNSRSEMNVSTLELGDSALYLCASSVQGAEYGYTFGSGTRLTVV.